This TCR beta chain was retrieved from a study of technical replicates of blood from several donors. Libraries were prepared by immunoSEQ multiplex PCR; TCRdb keeps only in-frame clonotypes and omits some of them. Here the sample spans approximately 70,000 clones, 95% to 98% being singletons. V lost 1 base and J 7 bases, leaving 19 bases between the germline ends. Germline V gene sequence: CDR1 KGHSH, CDR2 LQKENI. The CDR3 loop spans 16 amino acids. The origin of this receptor is a human donor in good health. Sequencing input: T cells isolated from PBMCs. The gene calls are TRBV18 and TRBJ2-5; tentative D call: TRBD2 (6 bases). DNA for the CDR3: TGTGCCAGCTCACCACTCTTTTCGGGAGCAGGAGGGACCCAGTACTTC. Protein: CASSPLFSGAGGTQYF.